These 26 T cell receptor beta chains came from one sample sequenced in a study of T cells in localized non-small cell lung cancer. Sequenced by immunoSEQ multiplex PCR; TCRdb stores in-frame clones only, minus some. The profile covers more than 8,000 clones, with under 90% appearing a single time and 2% to 2.5% taken by the ten largest. Sample: peripheral blood, taken before any cancer treatment. The origin of the receptors is a female donor over 55 with stage II squamous cell lung carcinoma.

V usage is TRBV19 and J usage is TRBJ1-2; 9 positions match TRBD1. Germline CDR1 reads LNHDA; CDR2 reads SQIVND (reference sequence). Unmatched junction bases numbered 5, after V lost 6 bases and J lost 3 bases. The CDR3 has 14 amino acids. The CDR3 DNA follows: TGTGCCAGTAGCCGTACAGGGGGCGACTATGGCTACACCTTC. Amino acid sequence: CASSRTGGDYGYTF.

The chain couples TRBV11-1 to TRBJ2-2, with 9 bases that match TRBD1. This CDR3 has 14 residues. Per the germline V gene, CDR1 is SGHAT and CDR2 is FQDESV (reference sequence). Trimming removed 6 bases from V and 7 bases from J; junction bases left unmatched: 6. CDR3 in amino acids: CASSQQGASGELFF. The CDR3 coding sequence is TGTGCCAGCAGTCAACAGGGGGCAAGCGGGGAGCTGTTTTTT.

In its sample, this clone was seen once. The V gene is TRBV12-5, the J gene TRBJ2-3, with D perhaps matching TRBD2 (6 bases). Germline V gene lookup returns CDR1 LGHNT and CDR2 FRNRAP. This CDR3 has 13 residues. V gave up 2 bases and J gave up 8 bases, with 11 bases separating them. The chain's CDR3 is CASGLPSEGTQYF. In DNA, the CDR3 is TGTGCTAGTGGTTTGCCTAGCGAAGGTACGCAGTATTTT.

This clone came up once. The genes are TRBV7-2 and TRBJ1-1; D is ambiguous. Germline V gene data show CDR1 as SGHTA and CDR2 as FQGNSA. The CDR3 is made up of 13 amino acids. V shed 5 bases and J shed 3 bases, with 10 bases lying between them. The CDR3 reads CASSPSRDTEAFF. CDR3 sequence (DNA): TGTGCCAGCAGCCCCTCTAGGGACACTGAAGCTTTCTTT.

V and J are TRBV6-5 and TRBJ2-4; D uncertain. CDR1 is MNHEY and CDR2 is SVGAGI in the germline V gene. This CDR3 comprises 16 residues. V shed 0 bases and J shed 0 bases, with 9 bases lying between them. CDR3 coding DNA: TGTGCCAGCAGTTACTCGATTGGGCTAGCCAAAAACATTCAGTACTTC. Translating gives CASSYSIGLAKNIQYF.

The CDR3 DNA reads TGTGCCAGCAGCTGGGGGACTAGCGGGGACTACGAGCAGTACTTC. Residues: CASSWGTSGDYEQYF. The chain couples TRBV11-2 to TRBJ2-7, with 13 bases fitting TRBD2. CDR1 is SGHAT, CDR2 FQNNGV, per germline. This CDR3 comprises 15 residues. V trimming: 4 bases; J trimming: 3 bases; junction bases outside the gene matches: 3.

The chain links TRBV18 to TRBJ2-4; D is possibly TRBD1 (6 bases). V lost 0 bases and J 6 bases, leaving 15 bases between the germline ends. The CDR3 length is 16 residues. The V gene's germline CDR1 is KGHSH and CDR2 LQKENI. The chain's CDR3 is CASSPPNRDIANIQYF. In DNA, the CDR3 is TGTGCCAGCTCACCACCCAACCGGGACATCGCAAACATTCAGTACTTC.

This clone was found once. This chain connects TRBV28 to TRBJ1-1; D is unclear. The germline gives CDR1 MDHEN, CDR2 SYDVKM. The CDR3 extends over 12 amino acids. V lost 6 bases and J 4 bases, leaving 9 bases between the germline ends. The CDR3 nucleotides are TGTGCCAGCAGCCTGTCAACCACTGAAGCTTTCTTT. It is translated as CASSLSTTEAFF.

This clone was counted only a few times. The gene calls are TRBV7-2 and TRBJ2-7; D unresolved. CDR3 length: 15 amino acids. V lost 2 bases and J lost 5, with 16 bases in between. Germline CDR1 is SGHTA and CDR2 is FQGNSA. The CDR3 nucleotides are TGTGCCAGCAGCTTATTGCCTACAGAGTTGGACGAGCAGTACGTC. It yields the protein CASSLLPTELDEQYV.

The chain carries TRBV14 and TRBJ2-2; the D gene is possibly TRBD1 (5 bases). CDR1 is SGHDN and CDR2 is FVKESK in the germline V gene. V was clipped by 5 bases and J by 3 bases, with 13 bases between them. The CDR3 loop spans 15 amino acids. The CDR3 sequence: CASSEGRAYTGELFF. In DNA, the CDR3 is TGTGCCAGCAGCGAAGGCAGGGCCTACACCGGGGAGCTGTTTTTT.

The chain links TRBV6-1 to TRBJ1-1; tentatively, D is TRBD1 (6 bases). Germline-derived CDR1 and CDR2 are MNHNS and SASEGT. The CDR3 is made up of 14 amino acids. V was pared by 3 bases and J by 0 bases, with 8 bases between. The CDR3: CASSDRGMNTEAFF. CDR3 coding DNA: TGTGCCAGCAGTGACAGGGGAATGAACACTGAAGCTTTCTTT.

This clone is labeled as medium-sized. This chain connects TRBV6-1 to TRBJ1-6, with 7 positions matching TRBD1. CDR1 and CDR2 (germline): MNHNS, SASEGT. The V gene end was trimmed by 0 bases and the J gene end by 7 bases; junction bases not matched to a gene: 9. This CDR3 contains 17 residues. The CDR3 DNA reads TGTGCCAGCAGTGAAGCGTTGACAGGGACTAAAAATTCACCCCTCCACTTT. It translates to CASSEALTGTKNSPLHF.

This clone showed up just a few times. This chain joins TRBV5-5 and TRBJ1-4; 8 bases map to TRBD1. CDR3 length equals 16 residues. V trimming: 1 base; J trimming: 4 bases; junction bases outside the gene matches: 6. Germline V gene lookup returns CDR1 SGHKS and CDR2 YYEKEE (reference sequence). The CDR3 sequence: CASSLWGTGGNEKLFF. In DNA, the CDR3 is TGTGCCAGCAGCTTGTGGGGGACAGGCGGTAATGAAAAACTGTTTTTT.

This clone came up a few times. The gene calls are TRBV13 and TRBJ1-2; TRBD1 agrees at 7 bases. Unmatched junction bases numbered 8, after V lost 1 base and J lost 6 bases. Germline V gives CDR1 PRHDT, CDR2 FYEKMQ (reference sequence). The CDR3 contains 15 residues. The CDR3: CASSLVDREGDGYTF. The DNA of the CDR3 is TGTGCCAGCAGCTTAGTTGACAGGGAGGGAGATGGCTACACCTTC.

This clone appeared a single time. The chain has TRBV2 and TRBJ2-7; D gene uncertain. V lost 6 bases, J lost 0 bases, and 9 bases lay in between. CDR1 is SNHLY, CDR2 FYNNEI, per germline. CDR3 length: 13 amino acids. This chain's CDR3 is CASRGWGSYEQYV. The CDR3, as DNA: TGTGCCAGCAGAGGATGGGGCTCCTACGAGCAGTACGTC.

This chain links TRBV20-1 with TRBJ1-1, with D unresolved. V gave up 5 bases and J gave up 5 bases, with 9 bases separating them. Germline V CDR1 and CDR2: DFQATT, SNEGSKA (reference sequence). This CDR3 contains 11 residues. CDR3: CSAERATEAFF. CDR3 nucleotide sequence: TGCAGTGCTGAGCGTGCGACTGAAGCTTTCTTT.

The rearrangement uses TRBV5-6 and TRBJ2-2, with TRBD2 matching over 8 bases. CDR1 is SGHDT, CDR2 YYEEEE, per germline. CDR3 length: 13 amino acids. The V and J ends lost 7 bases and 3 bases, in that order; junction bases with no gene match: 2. CDR3 coding DNA: TGTGCCAGCTCGGGAGGGGACACCGGGGAGCTGTTTTTT. This codes for CASSGGDTGELFF.

This chain joins TRBV4-1 and TRBJ1-5; perhaps TRBD1 as D (6 bases). The V and J ends lost 3 bases and 6 bases respectively, with 18 bases between them. Germline V gene sequence: CDR1 MGHRA, CDR2 YSYEKL. The CDR3 spans 16 residues. CDR3: CASSQSWARGPQPQHF. The CDR3, as DNA: TGCGCCAGCAGCCAGTCCTGGGCCCGGGGGCCTCAGCCCCAGCATTTT.

The table lists this clone with a count of one. The chain links TRBV30 to TRBJ2-2; 7 nucleotides agree with TRBD1. V lost 1 base to trimming and J lost 1 base; unmatched junction nucleotides: 3. CDR1 is GTSNPN, CDR2 SVGIG, per germline (reference sequence). The CDR3 sequence is 15 residues long. CDR3 amino acids: CAWSAGTENTGELFF. The DNA for the CDR3 is TGTGCCTGGAGTGCCGGGACAGAGAACACCGGGGAGCTGTTTTTT. Full variable domain (rest looked up from reference TRBV30 and TRBJ2-2): SQTIHQWPATLVQPVGSPLSLECTVEGTSNPNLYWYRQAAGRGLQLLFYSVGIGQISSEVPQNLSASRPQDRQFILSSKKLLLSDSGFYLCAWSAGTENTGELFFGEGSRLTVL.

The chain carries TRBV2 and TRBJ2-7, with D hard to call. Germline V gene lookup returns CDR1 SNHLY and CDR2 FYNNEI. V was shortened by 6 bases and J by 0 bases, with 12 bases between the two germline ends. The CDR3 runs 14 residues. CDR3 DNA: TGTGCCAGCAGCACCGGACCAAGCTCCTACGAGCAGTACGTC. This codes for CASSTGPSSYEQYV.

J is TRBJ2-4 and V is TRBV6-5; D ambiguous. The CDR3 contains 14 residues. The germline V and J ends were trimmed by 5 bases and 0 bases, with 8 bases remaining between them. Germline V gene lookup returns CDR1 MNHEY and CDR2 SVGAGI. CDR3 sequence (DNA): TGTGCCAGCAGTGTTTCATTAGCCAAAAACATTCAGTACTTC. This gives the protein CASSVSLAKNIQYF.

V and J are TRBV2 and TRBJ2-2; TRBD2 matches at 8 bases. CDR3 size: 16 residues. V trimming: 5 bases; J trimming: 2 bases; junction bases outside the gene matches: 7. Germline V gives CDR1 SNHLY, CDR2 FYNNEI. The CDR3 protein is CASSLSGGGNTGELFF. The CDR3 DNA reads as TGTGCCAGCAGTCTAAGCGGGGGCGGAAACACCGGGGAGCTGTTTTTT.

V usage is TRBV5-1 and J usage is TRBJ2-1; TRBD1 or TRBD2 may be the D gene (5 bases each). Trimming took 9 bases from V and 9 from J, leaving 19 bases between them. The length of the CDR3 is 13 residues. Germline loops: CDR1 SGHRS, CDR2 YFSETQ. The CDR3 loop is CATAGTSTGEQFF. CDR3 nucleotide sequence: TGCGCCACTGCCGGGACCAGTACCGGTGAGCAGTTCTTC.

The chain employs TRBV5-4 and TRBJ2-7; TRBD1 is a possible D gene (5 bases). Trimming took 2 bases from V and 6 from J, leaving 12 bases between them. The CDR3 has 13 residues. Germline V gene lookup returns CDR1 SGHNT and CDR2 YYREEE (reference sequence). CDR3 region: CASSFRAQGEQYF. CDR3 coding DNA: TGTGCCAGCAGCTTCAGGGCGCAAGGCGAGCAGTACTTC. The entire variable domain, with the rest obtained from reference TRBV5-4 and TRBJ2-7, is as follows: ETGVTQSPTHLIKTRGQQVTLRCSSQSGHNTVSWYQQALGQGPQFIFQYYREEENGRGNFPPRFSGLQFPNYSSELNVNALELDDSALYLCASSFRAQGEQYFGPGTRLTVT.

This clone is a singleton in its sample. The DNA is left out, because the CDR3 cannot be placed on it with certainty; the CDR3 is given as TCRdb lists it. The rearrangement joins TRBV12-1 to TRBJ1-3. TRBV12-1 is termed a pseudogene. The CDR3 totals 16 residues, both ends included. The chain's CDR3 is CASSFAAWGKGNTIYF.

The gene calls are TRBV7-9 and TRBJ2-5, with D perhaps TRBD1 (6 bases). V was pared by 4 bases and J by 5 bases, with 20 bases between. CDR1 SEHNR and CDR2 FQNEAQ come from the germline V gene (reference sequence). The CDR3 totals 16 residues. The CDR3 sequence: CASSSPTGTAQETQYF. In DNA form, the CDR3 reads TGTGCCAGCAGCTCACCCACAGGGACGGCGCAGGAGACCCAGTACTTC.